Sequencing of this TCR beta chain was carried out in a study of neurological immune-mediated disorders. Specified time point: longitudinal time-point 2. A single run covered 15-18 subjects with over 170 million TCR-beta sequences. In TCRdb, the 5' RACE reads were re-called with MiXCR into one record per CDR3 protein. The profile shows approximately 85,000 distinct CDR3 sequences, about 13% of them singletons. Germline CDR1 reads DFQATT; CDR2 reads SNEGSKA (reference sequence). Trimming pared 6 bases from V and 4 bases from J, leaving 15 bases between. The CDR3 sequence is 13 residues long. This clonotype was recorded many times.

This sequence joins TRBV20-1 and TRBJ2-5; possibly TRBD2 for D (5 bases). This clonotype was obtained from a female donor with HTLV-1-associated myelopathy (HAM/TSP). Input material: PBMCs. The CDR3 is CSAPRGLGETQYF. For the CDR3, the DNA is TGCAGTGCCCCCCGAGGGCTGGGAGAGACCCAGTACTTC.